There are a few counts of the clone carrying this T cell receptor (beta chain). What it binds is not known. These data originate in a study of cytomegalovirus exposure and HLA in healthy donors. Germline-derived CDR1 and CDR2 are SGHAT and FQNNGV. V lost 4 bases, J lost 4 bases, and 8 bases stayed unmatched. The CDR3 has 17 residues. The PCR had 60 Vbeta and 13 Jbeta primers. Repertoires were generated with immunoSEQ multiplex PCR, while TCRdb's copy carries only in-frame clones and drops some. The sample shows about 160,000 clones, approximately 76% of them seen only once. Points from the study as a whole: Investigators reported more than 150 TCR beta chains as tied to cytomegalovirus. For TCR beta chains, V- and J-gene trimming was later linked to a missense DCLRE1C variant.

Sequenced input: PBMCs. The sequence was obtained from a man aged 55 to 69 in good health and CMV-seronegative. This rearrangement joins TRBV11-2 to TRBJ2-5; 14 bases map to TRBD2. The chain's CDR3 is CASSWRGLAGDGETQYF. The CDR3 DNA sequence: TGTGCCAGCAGCTGGAGGGGACTAGCGGGAGACGGAGAGACCCAGTACTTC. The full variable domain, in which reference TRBV11-2 and TRBJ2-5 provide the parts outside the CDR3, is EAGVAQSPRYKIIEKRQSVAFWCNPISGHATLYWYQQILGQGPKLLIQFQNNGVVDDSQLPKDRFSAERLKGVDSTLKIQPAKLEDSAVYLCASSWRGLAGDGETQYFGPGTRLLVL.